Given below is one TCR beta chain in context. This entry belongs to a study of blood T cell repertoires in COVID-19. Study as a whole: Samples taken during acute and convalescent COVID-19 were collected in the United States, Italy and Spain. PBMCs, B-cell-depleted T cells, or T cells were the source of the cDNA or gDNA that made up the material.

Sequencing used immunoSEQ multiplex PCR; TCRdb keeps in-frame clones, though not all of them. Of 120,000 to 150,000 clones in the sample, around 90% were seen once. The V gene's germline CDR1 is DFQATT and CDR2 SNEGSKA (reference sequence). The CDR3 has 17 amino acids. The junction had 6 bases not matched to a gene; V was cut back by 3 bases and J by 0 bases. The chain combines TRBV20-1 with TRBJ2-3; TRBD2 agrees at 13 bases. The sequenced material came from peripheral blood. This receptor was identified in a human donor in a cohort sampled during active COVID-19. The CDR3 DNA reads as TGCAGTGCTAGTCCCGGACTAGCGGGGGCTAGCACAGATACGCAGTATTTT. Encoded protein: CSASPGLAGASTDTQYF.